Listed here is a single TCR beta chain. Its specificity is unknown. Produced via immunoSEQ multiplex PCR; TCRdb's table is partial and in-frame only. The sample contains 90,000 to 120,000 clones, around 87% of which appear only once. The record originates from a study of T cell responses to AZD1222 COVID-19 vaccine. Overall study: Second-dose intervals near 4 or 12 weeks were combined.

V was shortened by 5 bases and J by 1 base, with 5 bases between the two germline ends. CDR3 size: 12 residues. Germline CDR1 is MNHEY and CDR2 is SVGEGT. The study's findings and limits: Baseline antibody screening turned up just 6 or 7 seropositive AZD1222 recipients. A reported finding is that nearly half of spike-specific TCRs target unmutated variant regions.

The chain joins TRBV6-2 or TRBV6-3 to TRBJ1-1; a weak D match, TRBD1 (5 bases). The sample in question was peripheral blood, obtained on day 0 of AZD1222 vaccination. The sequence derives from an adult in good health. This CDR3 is CASSQGNTEAFF. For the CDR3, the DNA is TGTGCCAGCAGTCAGGGGAACACTGAAGCTTTCTTT.